This T cell receptor beta chain was recorded in a study of T-cell memory formation after mild COVID-19. Germline V gene data show CDR1 as MNHNY and CDR2 as SVGAGI (reference sequence). Trimming pared 5 bases from V and 9 bases from J, leaving 10 bases between. The CDR3 is made up of 12 amino acids. MiXCR was run by TCRdb on the 5' RACE reads, yielding one entry per CDR3 protein. This sample yields tens of thousands of distinct CDR3 sequences, of which roughly 12% are seen a single time; almost 25% belongs to the top ten. This clonotype showed up just a few times. The rearrangement links TRBV6-6 to TRBJ1-4, with no clear D. The TCR comes from a man aged 18 to 30 who had mild COVID-19 (a few samples of this study predate the infection). Cell type and time point are not known. The sample taken for sequencing was PBMCs or a T cell subset sorted from them (not recorded which). CDR3 in amino acids: CASSTDRQKLFF. CDR3 DNA sequence: TGTGCCAGCAGTACGGACCGTCAAAAACTGTTTTTT.